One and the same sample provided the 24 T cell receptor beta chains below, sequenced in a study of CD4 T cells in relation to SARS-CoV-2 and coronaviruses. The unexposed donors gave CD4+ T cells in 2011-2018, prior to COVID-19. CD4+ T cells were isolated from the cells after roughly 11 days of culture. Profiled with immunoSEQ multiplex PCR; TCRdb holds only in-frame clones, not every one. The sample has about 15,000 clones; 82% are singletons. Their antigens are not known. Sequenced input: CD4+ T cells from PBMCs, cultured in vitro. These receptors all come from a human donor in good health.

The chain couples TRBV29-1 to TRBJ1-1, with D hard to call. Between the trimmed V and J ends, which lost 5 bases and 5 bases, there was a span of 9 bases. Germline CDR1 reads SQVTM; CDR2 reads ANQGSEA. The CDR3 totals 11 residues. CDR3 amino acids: CSVLKGTEAFF. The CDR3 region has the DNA TGCAGCGTTCTAAAGGGAACTGAAGCTTTCTTT.

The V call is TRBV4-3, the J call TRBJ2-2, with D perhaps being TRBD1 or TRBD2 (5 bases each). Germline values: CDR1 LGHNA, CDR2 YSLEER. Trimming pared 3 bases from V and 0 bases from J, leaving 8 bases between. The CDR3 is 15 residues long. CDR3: CASSQGTTNTGELFF. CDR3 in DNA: TGCGCCAGCAGCCAGGGGACGACGAACACCGGGGAGCTGTTTTTT.

CDR3 in amino acids: CASTPTANTGELFF. CDR3 DNA: TGTGCCAGCACCCCCACGGCGAACACCGGGGAGCTGTTTTTT. V and J are TRBV2 and TRBJ2-2, with D unclear. Germline V gene sequence: CDR1 SNHLY, CDR2 FYNNEI. V lost 7 bases to trimming and J lost 0 bases, with 9 bases between them. The CDR3 is 14 residues long.

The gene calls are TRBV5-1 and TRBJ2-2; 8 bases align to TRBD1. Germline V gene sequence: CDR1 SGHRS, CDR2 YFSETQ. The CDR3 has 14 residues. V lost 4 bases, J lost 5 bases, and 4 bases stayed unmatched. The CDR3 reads CASSIQGGTGELFF. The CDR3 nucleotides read TGCGCCAGCAGCATACAGGGGGGAACCGGGGAGCTGTTTTTT.

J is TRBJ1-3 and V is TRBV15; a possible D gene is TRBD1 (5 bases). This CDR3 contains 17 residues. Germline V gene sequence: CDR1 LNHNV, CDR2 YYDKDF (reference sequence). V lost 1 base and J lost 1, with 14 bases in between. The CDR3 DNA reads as TGTGCCACCAGCAGAGTACATTGGGGGAAGTCTGGAAACACCATATATTTT. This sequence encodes CATSRVHWGKSGNTIYF.

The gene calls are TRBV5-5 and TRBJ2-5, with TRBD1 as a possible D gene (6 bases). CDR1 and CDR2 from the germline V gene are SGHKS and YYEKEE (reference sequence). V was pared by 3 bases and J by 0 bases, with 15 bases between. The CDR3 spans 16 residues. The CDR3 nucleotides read TGTGCCAGCAGCTCTCCGACAACAGGGTACCAAGAGACCCAGTACTTC. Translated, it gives CASSSPTTGYQETQYF.

The CDR3 loop is CASRWDRAYEQYF. Here the CDR3 DNA reads TGTGCCAGCCGATGGGACAGAGCCTACGAGCAGTACTTC. The chain has TRBV2 and TRBJ2-7; 7 bases line up with TRBD1. This CDR3 has 13 amino acids. V trimming: 8 bases; J trimming: 2 bases; junction bases outside the gene matches: 6. CDR1 SNHLY and CDR2 FYNNEI come from the germline V gene.

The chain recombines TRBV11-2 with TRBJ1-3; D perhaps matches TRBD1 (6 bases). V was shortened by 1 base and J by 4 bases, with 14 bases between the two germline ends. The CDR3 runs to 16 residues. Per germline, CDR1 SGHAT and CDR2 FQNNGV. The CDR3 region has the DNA TGTGCCAGCAGCTTAGGGGGGCGTCGGGAAGGAAACACCATATATTTT. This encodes CASSLGGRREGNTIYF.

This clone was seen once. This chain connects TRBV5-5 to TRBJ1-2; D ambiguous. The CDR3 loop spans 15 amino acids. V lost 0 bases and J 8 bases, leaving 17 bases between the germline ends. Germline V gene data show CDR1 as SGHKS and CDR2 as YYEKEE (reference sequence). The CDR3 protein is CASSLAQTYIEGYTF. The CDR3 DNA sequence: TGTGCCAGCAGCTTGGCGCAGACCTATATCGAGGGCTACACCTTC.

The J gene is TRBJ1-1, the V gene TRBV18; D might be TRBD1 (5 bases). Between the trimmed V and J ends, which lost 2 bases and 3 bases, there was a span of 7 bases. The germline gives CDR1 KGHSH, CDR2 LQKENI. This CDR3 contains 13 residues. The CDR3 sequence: CASSPMTDTEAFF. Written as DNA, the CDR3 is TGTGCCAGCTCACCAATGACAGACACTGAAGCTTTCTTT.

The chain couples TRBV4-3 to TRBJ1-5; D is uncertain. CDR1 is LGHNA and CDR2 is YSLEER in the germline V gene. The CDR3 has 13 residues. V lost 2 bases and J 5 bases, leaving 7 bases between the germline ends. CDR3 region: CASSQSGDQPQHF. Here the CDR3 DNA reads TGCGCCAGCAGCCAATCCGGGGATCAGCCCCAGCATTTT.

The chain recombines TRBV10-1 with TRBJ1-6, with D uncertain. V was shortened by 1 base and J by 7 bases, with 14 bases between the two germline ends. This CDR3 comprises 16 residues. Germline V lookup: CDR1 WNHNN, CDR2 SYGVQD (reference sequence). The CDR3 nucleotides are TGCGCCAGCAGTGAGTATTCGGGAGGTCGGAATTCACCCCTCCACTTT. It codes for CASSEYSGGRNSPLHF.

The CDR3 bases are TGTGCCAGCAGCTTAAGGGAGTCGAATTCACCCCTCCACTTT. Protein: CASSLRESNSPLHF. The V and J genes are TRBV7-2 and TRBJ1-6; no reliable D call. The CDR3 loop spans 14 amino acids. Trimming cost V 2 bases and J 7 bases, with 9 bases left between them. Germline values: CDR1 SGHTA, CDR2 FQGNSA.

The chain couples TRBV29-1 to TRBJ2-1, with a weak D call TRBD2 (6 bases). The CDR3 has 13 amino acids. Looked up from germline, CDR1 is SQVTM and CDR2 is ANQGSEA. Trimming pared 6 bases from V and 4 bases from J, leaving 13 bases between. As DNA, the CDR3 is TGCAGCGTGTCCGCTAGCGCGTACAATGAGCAGTTCTTC. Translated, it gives CSVSASAYNEQFF.

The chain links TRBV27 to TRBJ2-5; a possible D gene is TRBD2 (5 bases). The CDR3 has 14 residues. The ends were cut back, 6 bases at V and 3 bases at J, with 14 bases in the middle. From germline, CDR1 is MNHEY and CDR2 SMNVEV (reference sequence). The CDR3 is CASSKAGEEETQYF. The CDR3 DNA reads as TGTGCCAGCAGCAAAGCCGGGGAAGAAGAGACCCAGTACTTC.

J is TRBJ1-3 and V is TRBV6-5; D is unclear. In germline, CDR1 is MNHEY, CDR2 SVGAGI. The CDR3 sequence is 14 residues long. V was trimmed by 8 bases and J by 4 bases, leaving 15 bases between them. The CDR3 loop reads CASDPRTTGNTIYF. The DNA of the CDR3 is TGTGCCAGCGACCCCAGGACGACGGGAAACACCATATATTTT.

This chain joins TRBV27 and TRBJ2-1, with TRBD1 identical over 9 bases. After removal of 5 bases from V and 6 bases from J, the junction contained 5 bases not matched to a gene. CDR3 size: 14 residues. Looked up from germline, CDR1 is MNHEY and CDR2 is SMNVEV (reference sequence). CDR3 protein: CASSPGQGRNEQFF. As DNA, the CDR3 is TGTGCCAGCAGTCCGGGACAGGGTCGCAATGAGCAGTTCTTC.

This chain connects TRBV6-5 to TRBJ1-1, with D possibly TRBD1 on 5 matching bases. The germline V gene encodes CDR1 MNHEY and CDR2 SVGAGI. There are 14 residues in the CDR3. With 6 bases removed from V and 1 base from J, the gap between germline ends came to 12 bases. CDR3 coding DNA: TGTGCCAGCAGCCGGGACCTCGGGAACACTGAAGCTTTCTTT. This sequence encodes CASSRDLGNTEAFF.

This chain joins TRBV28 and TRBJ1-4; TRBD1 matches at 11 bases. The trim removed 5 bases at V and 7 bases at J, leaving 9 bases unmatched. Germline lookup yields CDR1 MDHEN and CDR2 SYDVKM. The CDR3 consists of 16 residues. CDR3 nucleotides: TGTGCCAGCAGTGGACAGGGGGCGCCGAAGCGTGAAAAACTGTTTTTT. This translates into CASSGQGAPKREKLFF.

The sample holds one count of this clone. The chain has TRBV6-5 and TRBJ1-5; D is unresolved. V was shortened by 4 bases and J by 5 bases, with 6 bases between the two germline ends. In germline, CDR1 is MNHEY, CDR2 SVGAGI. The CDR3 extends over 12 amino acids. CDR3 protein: CASSSAYQPQHF. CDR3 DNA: TGTGCCAGCAGTTCAGCATATCAGCCCCAGCATTTT.

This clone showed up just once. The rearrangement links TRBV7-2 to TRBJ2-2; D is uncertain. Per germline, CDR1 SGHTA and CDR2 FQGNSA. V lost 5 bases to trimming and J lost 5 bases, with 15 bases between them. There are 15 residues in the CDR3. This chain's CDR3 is CASSPTRASTGELFF. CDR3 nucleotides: TGTGCCAGCAGCCCGACCCGGGCCTCGACCGGGGAGCTGTTTTTT.

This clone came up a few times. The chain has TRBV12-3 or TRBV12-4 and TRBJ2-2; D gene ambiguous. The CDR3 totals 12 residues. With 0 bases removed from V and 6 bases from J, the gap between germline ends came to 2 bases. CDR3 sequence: CASSLAPGELFF. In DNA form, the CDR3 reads TGTGCCAGCAGTTTAGCGCCCGGGGAGCTGTTTTTT.

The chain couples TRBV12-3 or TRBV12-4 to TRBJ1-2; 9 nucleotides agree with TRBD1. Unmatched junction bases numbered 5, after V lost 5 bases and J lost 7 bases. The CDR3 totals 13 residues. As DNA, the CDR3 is TGTGCCAGCAGTCCCCAACAGGGGGCTGGCTACACCTTC. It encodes CASSPQQGAGYTF.

CDR3 DNA: TGTGCCAGCAGCCCAAGAGCTAGCGGGAGGGATGAGCAGTTCTTC. It encodes CASSPRASGRDEQFF. V is TRBV7-9 and J is TRBJ2-1, with 12 bases lining up with TRBD2. CDR3 length: 15 amino acids. The ends lost 5 bases at V and 8 bases at J; junction bases unmatched: 7. Germline V CDR1 and CDR2: SEHNR, FQNEAQ (reference sequence).